This TCR beta chain was sequenced in a study of response to subunit inactivated influenza vaccine (dated 2018 in TCRdb). The study in broad terms: Deep quantitative profiling of the T cell receptor repertoire was used in the study to follow responses to a trivalent subunit inactivated influenza vaccine. Study-wide findings and limitations: The authors proposed that each seasonal influenza vaccination may bring in only a limited number of new T cells.

The protocol used for the library was RT-PCR. Data came from an Illumina HiSeq 2500. TCRdb trimmed the raw reads at Q25, called clones with MiXCR and kept productive beta chains. Rows merge per CDR3 protein into single entries with the most common DNA and genes. The sample table records about half a million distinct CDR3 sequences; about 25% of these occur just once. Approximately 2% of the sample is held by the ten biggest clonotypes. V was cut back by 5 bases and J by 4 bases, leaving a gap of 20 bases between them. Taken from the germline V gene (reference sequence), the CDR1 and CDR2 loops are DFQATT and SNEGSKA. The CDR3, from cysteine to phenylalanine, totals 15 residues. The CDR3 DNA has 45 bases and is translated from base 1. Of note for this clonotype: Its antigen remains undetermined. One base away there is no much larger clone; base qualities are not given.

The receptor was isolated from a man aged 50-59 years who received an inactivated influenza vaccine. Donor details come from another sample of the same person, matched by shared clones. The sequence joins TRBV20-1 to TRBJ1-1, with a weak D call of TRBD1 (5 bases match). The sequencing here drew on CD4+ T cells sorted from PBMCs, taken less than 6 days after vaccination. The DNA is TGCAGTGCTTCTGGACTGAACGGGGGGGGCACTGAAGCTTTCTTT. Its product reads: CSASGLNGGGTEAFF.